This paragraph covers one TCR beta chain sequence. The data are from a study of blood T cell repertoires in COVID-19. This CDR3 region has 13 residues. Trimming cost V 5 bases and J 9 bases, with 14 bases left between them. Per germline, CDR1 MNHEY and CDR2 SVGEGT. The method was immunoSEQ multiplex PCR; TCRdb's version includes in-frame clones alone and lacks a portion of them. The sample consists of roughly 260,000 clones, roughly 86% of them appearing once. The receptor was derived from a man aged 35 to 55 who had recovered from COVID-19. The specimen was peripheral blood. The chain carries TRBV6-2 or TRBV6-3 and TRBJ2-1; tentative D call: TRBD2 (6 bases). CDR3 coding DNA: TGTGCCAGCAGTACCTCCCGGACTACTGAGCAGTTCTTC. Translating gives CASSTSRTTEQFF.